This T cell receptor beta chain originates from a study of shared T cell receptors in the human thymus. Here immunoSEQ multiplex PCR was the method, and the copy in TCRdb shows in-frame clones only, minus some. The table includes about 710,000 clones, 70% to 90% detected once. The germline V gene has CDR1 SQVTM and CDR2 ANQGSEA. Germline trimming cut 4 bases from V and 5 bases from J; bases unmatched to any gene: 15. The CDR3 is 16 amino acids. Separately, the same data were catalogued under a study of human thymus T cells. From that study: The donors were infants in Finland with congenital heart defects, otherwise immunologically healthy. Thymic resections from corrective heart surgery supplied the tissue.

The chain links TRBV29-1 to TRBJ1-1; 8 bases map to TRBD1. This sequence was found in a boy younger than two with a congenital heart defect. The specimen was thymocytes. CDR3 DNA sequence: TGCAGCGTTGTGTCTGGACAGGGAGGAAAGGGGACTGAAGCTTTCTTT. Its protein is CSVVSGQGGKGTEAFF.